The subject of this entry is one T cell receptor beta chain. The entry originates in a study of cytomegalovirus exposure and HLA in healthy donors. About the research overall: Earlier sequencing of 150 million to 200 million T cells yielded 100 million to 140 million unique TCR beta sequences. Roughly 80 million unique TCRs from HLA-typed donors made up an early data release.

Germline V lookup: CDR1 SGHNT, CDR2 YYREEE (reference sequence). CDR3 length: 15 residues. Trimming took 6 bases from V and 5 from J, leaving 20 bases between them. It was with 60 Vbeta and 13 Jbeta primers that the PCR ran. Assay used: immunoSEQ multiplex PCR; TCRdb lists only in-frame clones, some missing. Of over 100,000 clones listed, 75% to 80% were seen once; the top ten hold 9% to 15%. All donors participated as healthy donors of bone marrow. This rearrangement joins TRBV5-4 to TRBJ1-2, with D unclear. The sample comprised PBMCs. The receptor was isolated from a woman in her thirties or forties in good health and CMV-seropositive. CDR3 coding DNA: TGTGCCAGCACCCTGGAGCCCTCCCCGGAGTATGGCTACACCTTC. Amino acid sequence: CASTLEPSPEYGYTF.